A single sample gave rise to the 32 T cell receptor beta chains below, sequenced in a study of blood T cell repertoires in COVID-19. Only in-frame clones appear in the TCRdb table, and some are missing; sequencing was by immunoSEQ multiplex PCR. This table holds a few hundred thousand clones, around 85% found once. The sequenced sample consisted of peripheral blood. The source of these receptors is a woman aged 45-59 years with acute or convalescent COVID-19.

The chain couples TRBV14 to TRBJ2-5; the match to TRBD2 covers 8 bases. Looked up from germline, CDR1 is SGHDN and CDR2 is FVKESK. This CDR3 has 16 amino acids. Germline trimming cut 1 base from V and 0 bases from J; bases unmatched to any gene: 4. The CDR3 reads CASSQVSGGYQETQYF. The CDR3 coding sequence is TGTGCCAGCAGCCAAGTAAGCGGGGGATACCAAGAGACCCAGTACTTC.

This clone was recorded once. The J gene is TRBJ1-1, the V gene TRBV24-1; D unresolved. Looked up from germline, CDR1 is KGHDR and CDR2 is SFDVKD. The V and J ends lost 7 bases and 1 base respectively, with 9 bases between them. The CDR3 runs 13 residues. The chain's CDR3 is CATRGGRNTEAFF. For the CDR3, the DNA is TGTGCCACCAGAGGAGGGAGGAACACTGAAGCTTTCTTT.

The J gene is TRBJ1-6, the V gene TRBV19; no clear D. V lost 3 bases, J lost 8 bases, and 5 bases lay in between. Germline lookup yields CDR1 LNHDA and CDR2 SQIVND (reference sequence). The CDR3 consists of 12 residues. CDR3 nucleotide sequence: TGTGCCAGTAGTATTTCCGATTCACCCCTCCACTTT. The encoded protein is CASSISDSPLHF.

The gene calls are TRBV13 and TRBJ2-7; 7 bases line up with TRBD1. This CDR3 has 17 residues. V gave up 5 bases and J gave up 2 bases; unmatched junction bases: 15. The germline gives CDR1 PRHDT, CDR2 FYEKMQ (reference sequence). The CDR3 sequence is CASSQHIKTGPPYEQYF. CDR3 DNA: TGTGCCAGCAGCCAGCATATAAAGACAGGGCCCCCCTACGAGCAGTACTTC.

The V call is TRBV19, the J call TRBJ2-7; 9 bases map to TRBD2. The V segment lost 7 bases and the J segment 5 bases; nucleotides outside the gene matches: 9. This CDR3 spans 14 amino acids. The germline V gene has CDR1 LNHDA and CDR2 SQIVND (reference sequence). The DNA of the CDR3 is TGTGCCAGTACCCGCGCGGGAGGGCCTAACGAGCAGTACTTC. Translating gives CASTRAGGPNEQYF.

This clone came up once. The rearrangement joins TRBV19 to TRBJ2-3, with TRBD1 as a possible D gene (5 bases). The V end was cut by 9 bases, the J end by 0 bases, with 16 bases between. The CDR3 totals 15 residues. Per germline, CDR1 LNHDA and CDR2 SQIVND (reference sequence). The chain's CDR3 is CASKNSPGSTDTQYF. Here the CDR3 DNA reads TGTGCCAGCAAGAATAGCCCAGGGAGCACAGATACGCAGTATTTT.

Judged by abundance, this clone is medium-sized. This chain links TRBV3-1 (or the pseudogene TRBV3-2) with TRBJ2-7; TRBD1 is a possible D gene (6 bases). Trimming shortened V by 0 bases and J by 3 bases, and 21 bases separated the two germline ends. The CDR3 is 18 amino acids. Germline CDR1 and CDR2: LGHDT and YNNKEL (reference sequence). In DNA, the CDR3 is TGTGCCAGCAGCCAAGACAGGGGCAGCTTCTTTTACCACTACGAGCAGTACTTC. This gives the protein CASSQDRGSFFYHYEQYF.

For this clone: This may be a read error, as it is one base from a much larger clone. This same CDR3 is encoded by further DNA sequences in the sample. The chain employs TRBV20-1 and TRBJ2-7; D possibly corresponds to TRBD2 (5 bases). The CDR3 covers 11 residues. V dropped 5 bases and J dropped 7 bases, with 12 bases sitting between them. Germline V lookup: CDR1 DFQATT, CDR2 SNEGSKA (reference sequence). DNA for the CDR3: TGCAGTGCTCCCCGGGGTTTAGAGCAGTACTTC. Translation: CSAPRGLEQYF.

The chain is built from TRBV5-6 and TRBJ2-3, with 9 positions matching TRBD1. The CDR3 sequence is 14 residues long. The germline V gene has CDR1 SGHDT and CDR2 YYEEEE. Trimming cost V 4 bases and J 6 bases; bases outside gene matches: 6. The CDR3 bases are TGTGCCAGCAGCCAGGGACAGGGTTTTGATACGCAGTATTTT. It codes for CASSQGQGFDTQYF.

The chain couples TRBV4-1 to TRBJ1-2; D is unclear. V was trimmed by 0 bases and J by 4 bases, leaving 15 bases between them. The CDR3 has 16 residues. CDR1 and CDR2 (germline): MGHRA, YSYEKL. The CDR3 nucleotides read TGCGCCAGCAGCCAAGATAACGACAACAGAGTCTATGGCTACACCTTC. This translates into CASSQDNDNRVYGYTF.

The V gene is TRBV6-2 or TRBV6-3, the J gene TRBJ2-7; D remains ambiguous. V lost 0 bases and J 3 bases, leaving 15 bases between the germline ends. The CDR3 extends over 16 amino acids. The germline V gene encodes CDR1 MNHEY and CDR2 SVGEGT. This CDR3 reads CASSYSSPRYLYEQYF. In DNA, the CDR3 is TGTGCCAGCAGTTACTCGAGTCCCCGGTACCTCTACGAGCAGTACTTC.

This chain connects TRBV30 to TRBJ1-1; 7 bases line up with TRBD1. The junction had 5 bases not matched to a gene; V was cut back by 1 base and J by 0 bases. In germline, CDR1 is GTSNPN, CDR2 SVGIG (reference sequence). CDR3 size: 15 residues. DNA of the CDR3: TGTGCCTGGAGTGCGGCGGACAGGATGAACACTGAAGCTTTCTTT. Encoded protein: CAWSAADRMNTEAFF.

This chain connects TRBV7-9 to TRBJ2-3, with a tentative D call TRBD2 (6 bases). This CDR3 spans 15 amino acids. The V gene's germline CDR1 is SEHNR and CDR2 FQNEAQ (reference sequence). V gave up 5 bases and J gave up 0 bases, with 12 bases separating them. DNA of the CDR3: TGTGCCAGCAGCCCTCTAGCGCATAGCACAGATACGCAGTATTTT. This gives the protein CASSPLAHSTDTQYF.

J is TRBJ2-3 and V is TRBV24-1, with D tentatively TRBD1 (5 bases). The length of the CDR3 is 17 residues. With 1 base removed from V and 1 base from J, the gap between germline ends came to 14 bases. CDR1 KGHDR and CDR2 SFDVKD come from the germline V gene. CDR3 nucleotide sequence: TGTGCCACCAGTGATTTCTCAGCAGGGAAGGGCACAGATACGCAGTATTTT. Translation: CATSDFSAGKGTDTQYF.

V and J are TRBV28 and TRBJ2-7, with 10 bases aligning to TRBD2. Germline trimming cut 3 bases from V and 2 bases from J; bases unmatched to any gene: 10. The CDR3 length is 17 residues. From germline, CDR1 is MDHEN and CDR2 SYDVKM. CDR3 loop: CASSFFSGRRTTYEQYF. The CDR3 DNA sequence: TGTGCCAGCAGTTTTTTTAGCGGGAGGCGAACTACCTACGAGCAGTACTTC.

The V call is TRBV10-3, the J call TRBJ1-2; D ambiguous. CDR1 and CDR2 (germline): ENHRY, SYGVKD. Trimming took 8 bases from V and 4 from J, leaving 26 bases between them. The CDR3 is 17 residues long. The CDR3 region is CAIAEDVSPGVTYGYTF. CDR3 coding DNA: TGTGCCATCGCCGAAGACGTCAGCCCCGGGGTTACCTATGGCTACACCTTC.

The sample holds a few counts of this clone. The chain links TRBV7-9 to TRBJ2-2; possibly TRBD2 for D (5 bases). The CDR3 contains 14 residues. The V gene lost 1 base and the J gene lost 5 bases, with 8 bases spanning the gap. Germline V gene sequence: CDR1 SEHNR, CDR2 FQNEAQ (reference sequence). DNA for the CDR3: TGTGCCAGCAGCTTAGGGCCGGGGACCGGGGAGCTGTTTTTT. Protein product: CASSLGPGTGELFF.

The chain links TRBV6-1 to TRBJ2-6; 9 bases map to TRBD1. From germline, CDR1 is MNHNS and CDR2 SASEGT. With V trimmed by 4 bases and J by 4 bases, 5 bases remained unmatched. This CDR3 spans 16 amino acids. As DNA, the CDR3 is TGTGCCAGCAGTGCACAGGGGGCACAGGGGGCCAACGTCCTGACTTTC. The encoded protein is CASSAQGAQGANVLTF.

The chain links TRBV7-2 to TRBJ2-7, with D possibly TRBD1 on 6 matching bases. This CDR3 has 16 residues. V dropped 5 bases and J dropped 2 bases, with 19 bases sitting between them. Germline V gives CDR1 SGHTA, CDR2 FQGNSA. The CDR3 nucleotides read TGTGCCAGCAGCCCGGCCCCAGGGGTTTTCGCCTACGAGCAGTACTTC. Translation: CASSPAPGVFAYEQYF.

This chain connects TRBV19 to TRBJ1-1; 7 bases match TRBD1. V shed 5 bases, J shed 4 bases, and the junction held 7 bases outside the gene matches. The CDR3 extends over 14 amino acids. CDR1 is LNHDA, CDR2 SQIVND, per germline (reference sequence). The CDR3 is CASSVQGSGTEAFF. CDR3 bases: TGTGCCAGTAGTGTACAGGGGTCGGGCACTGAAGCTTTCTTT.

The CDR3: CASRPGAGGSSYNEQFF. As DNA, the CDR3 is TGTGCCAGCAGACCTGGAGCGGGGGGGAGCTCCTACAATGAGCAGTTCTTC. The chain recombines TRBV2 with TRBJ2-1; 10 bases line up with TRBD2. V was pared by 6 bases and J by 0 bases, with 8 bases of the junction left unmatched. The CDR3 contains 17 residues. Looked up from germline, CDR1 is SNHLY and CDR2 is FYNNEI.

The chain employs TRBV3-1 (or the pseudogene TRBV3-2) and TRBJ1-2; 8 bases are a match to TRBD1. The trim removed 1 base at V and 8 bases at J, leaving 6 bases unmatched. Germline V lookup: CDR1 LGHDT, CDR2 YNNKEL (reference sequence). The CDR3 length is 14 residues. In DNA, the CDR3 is TGTGCCAGCAGCCAAGTTACAGGGGGGGGCGGCTACACCTTC. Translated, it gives CASSQVTGGGGYTF.

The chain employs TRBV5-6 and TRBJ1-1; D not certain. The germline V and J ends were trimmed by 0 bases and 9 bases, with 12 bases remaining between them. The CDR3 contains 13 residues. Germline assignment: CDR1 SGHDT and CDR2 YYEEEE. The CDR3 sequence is CASSLDLLTQAFF. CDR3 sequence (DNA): TGTGCCAGCAGCTTGGATCTCCTAACTCAAGCTTTCTTT.

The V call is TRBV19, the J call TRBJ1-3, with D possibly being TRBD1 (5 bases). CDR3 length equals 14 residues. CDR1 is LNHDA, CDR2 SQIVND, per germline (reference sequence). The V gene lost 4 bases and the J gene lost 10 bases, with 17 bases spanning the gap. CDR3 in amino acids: CASSRGLSVITIYF. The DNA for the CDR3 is TGTGCCAGTAGTAGGGGACTCTCGGTGATAACCATATATTTT.

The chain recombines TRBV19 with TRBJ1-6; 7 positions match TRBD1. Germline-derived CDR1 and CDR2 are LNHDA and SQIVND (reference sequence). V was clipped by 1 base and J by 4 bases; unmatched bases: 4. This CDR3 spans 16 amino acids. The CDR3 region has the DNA TGTGCCAGTAGTATAGGGACAGGAGAGTATAATTCACCCCTCCACTTT. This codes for CASSIGTGEYNSPLHF.

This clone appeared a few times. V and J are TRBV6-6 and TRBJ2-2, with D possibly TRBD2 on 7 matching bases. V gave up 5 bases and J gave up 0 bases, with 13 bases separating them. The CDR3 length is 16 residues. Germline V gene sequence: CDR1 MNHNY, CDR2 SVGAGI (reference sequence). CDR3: CASSVSGTPNTGELFF. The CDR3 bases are TGTGCCAGCAGTGTCAGCGGGACACCGAACACCGGGGAGCTGTTTTTT.

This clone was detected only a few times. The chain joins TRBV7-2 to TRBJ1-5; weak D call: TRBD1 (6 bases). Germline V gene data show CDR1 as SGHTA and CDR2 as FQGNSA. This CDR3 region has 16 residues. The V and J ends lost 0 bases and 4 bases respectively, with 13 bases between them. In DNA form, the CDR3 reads TGTGCCAGCAGCTTAGCGATTACAGGGTTTAATCAGCCCCAGCATTTT. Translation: CASSLAITGFNQPQHF.

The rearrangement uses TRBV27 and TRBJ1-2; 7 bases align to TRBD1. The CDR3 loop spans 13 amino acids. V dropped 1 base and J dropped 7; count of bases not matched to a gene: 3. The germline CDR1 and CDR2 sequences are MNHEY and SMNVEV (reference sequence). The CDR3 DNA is TGTGCCAGCAGTTTATTCGAGGGGGCTGGCTACACCTTC. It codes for CASSLFEGAGYTF.

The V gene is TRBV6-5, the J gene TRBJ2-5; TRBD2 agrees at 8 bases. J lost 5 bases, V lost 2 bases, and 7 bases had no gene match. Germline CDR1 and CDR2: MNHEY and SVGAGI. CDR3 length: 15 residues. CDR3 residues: CASSYLFREGETQYF. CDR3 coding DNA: TGTGCCAGCAGTTACCTGTTCCGGGAGGGTGAGACCCAGTACTTC.

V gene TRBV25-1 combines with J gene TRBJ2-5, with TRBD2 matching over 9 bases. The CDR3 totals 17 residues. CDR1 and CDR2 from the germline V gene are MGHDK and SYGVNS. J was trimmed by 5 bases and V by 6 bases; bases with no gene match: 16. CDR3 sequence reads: CASSSLFAGGPWETQYF. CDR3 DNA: TGTGCCAGCAGCTCCTTGTTTGCGGGGGGGCCATGGGAGACCCAGTACTTC.

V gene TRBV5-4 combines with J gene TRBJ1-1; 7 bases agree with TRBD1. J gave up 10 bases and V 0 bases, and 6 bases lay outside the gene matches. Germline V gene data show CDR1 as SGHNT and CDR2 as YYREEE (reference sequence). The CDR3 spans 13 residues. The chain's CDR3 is CASSLAERGPAFF. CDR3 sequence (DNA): TGTGCCAGCAGCTTGGCCGAGAGGGGGCCAGCTTTCTTT.

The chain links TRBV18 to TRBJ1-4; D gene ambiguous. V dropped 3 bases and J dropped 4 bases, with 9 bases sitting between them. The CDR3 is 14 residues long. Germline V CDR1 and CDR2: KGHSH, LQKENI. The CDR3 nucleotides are TGTGCCAGCTCACCCCGGGTCGATAATGAAAAACTGTTTTTT. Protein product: CASSPRVDNEKLFF.